The present entry profiles one TCR beta chain with its context. The sample belongs to a study of spatial heterogeneity in lung cancer. For the study at large: The average count in raw reads for each unique TCR and UMI combination exceeded nine appearances.

Each molecule of TCR cDNA was tagged with one unique molecular identifier. A single record per CDR3 protein comes from TCRdb applying MiXCR to the 5' RACE reads. The sample shows about 120,000 distinct CDR3 sequences, less than 14% of them seen only once. Per the germline V gene, CDR1 is SQVTM and CDR2 is ANQGSEA. The CDR3 totals 14 residues. Stated time point: blood at routine non-recurrence follow-up after resection. Unsorted tumor, nontumor lung tissue or cryopreserved PBMC supplied the whole RNA. This chain uses TRBV29-1 with TRBJ2-5; 7 positions match TRBD1. Sequencing used PBMCs, obtained at follow-up. This receptor was taken from a female donor with early-stage non-small cell lung cancer. CDR3 coding DNA: TGCAGTTTTCTACGGGACAGACGACAAGAGACCCAGTACTTC. This codes for CSFLRDRRQETQYF. Full variable domain (remainder filled in from reference TRBV29-1 and TRBJ2-5): SAVISQKPSRDICQRGTSLTIQCQVDSQVTMMFWYRQQPGQSLTLIATANQGSEATYESGFVIDKFPISRPNLTFSTLTVSNMSPEDSSIYLCSFLRDRRQETQYFGPGTRLLVL.